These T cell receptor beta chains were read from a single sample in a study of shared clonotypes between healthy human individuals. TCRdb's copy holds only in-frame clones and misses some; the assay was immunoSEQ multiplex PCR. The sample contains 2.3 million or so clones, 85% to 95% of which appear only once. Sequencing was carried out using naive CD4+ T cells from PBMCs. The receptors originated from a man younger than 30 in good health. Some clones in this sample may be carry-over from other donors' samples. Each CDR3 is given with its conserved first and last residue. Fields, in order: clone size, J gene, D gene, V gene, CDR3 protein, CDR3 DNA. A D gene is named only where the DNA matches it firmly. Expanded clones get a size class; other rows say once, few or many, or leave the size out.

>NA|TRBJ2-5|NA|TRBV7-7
CASSTADGQTLHF
TGTGCCAGCAGCACGGCCGATGGACAGACCCTTCACTTC
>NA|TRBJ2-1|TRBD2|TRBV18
CASSPSALAGVGTEQFF
TGTGCCAGCTCACCAAGCGCACTAGCGGGAGTTGGTACTGAGCAGTTCTTC
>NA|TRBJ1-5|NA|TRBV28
CASSGGGSNQPQHF
TGTGCCAGCAGCGGCGGAGGGAGCAATCAGCCCCAGCATTTT
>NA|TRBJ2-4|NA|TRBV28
CASSPMPKNIQYF
TGTGCCAGCAGTCCCATGCCCAAAAACATTCAGTACTTC
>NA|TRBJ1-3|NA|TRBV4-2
CASSLGGPGRNTIYF
TGTGCCAGCAGCCTTGGAGGGCCAGGGAGGAACACCATATATTTT
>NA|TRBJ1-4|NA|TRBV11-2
CASFLKKLFF
TGTGCCAGCTTTCTGAAAAAACTGTTTTTT
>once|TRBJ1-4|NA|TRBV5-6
CASSPGQTTNEKLFF
TGTGCCAGCAGCCCAGGACAGACAACTAATGAAAAACTGTTTTTT
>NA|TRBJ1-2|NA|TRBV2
CASSEGGYGYTF
TGTGCCAGCAGTGAGGGGGGCTATGGCTACACCTTC
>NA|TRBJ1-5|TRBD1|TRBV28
CASSPTGGINQPQHF
TGTGCCAGCAGTCCGACAGGGGGTATCAATCAGCCCCAGCATTTT
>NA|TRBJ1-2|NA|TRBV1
CTSSQGWAGGGYTF
TGCACCAGCAGCCAAGGTTGGGCGGGGGGGGGCTACACCTTC
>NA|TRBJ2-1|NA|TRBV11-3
CASSLDGSNEQFF
TGTGCCAGCAGCCTAGACGGGAGTAATGAGCAGTTCTTC
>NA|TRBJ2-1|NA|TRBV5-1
CASSLFGGNYNEQFF
TGCGCCAGCAGCTTGTTCGGCGGGAACTACAATGAGCAGTTCTTC
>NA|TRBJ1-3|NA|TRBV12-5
CASGNSGNTIYF
TGTGCTAGTGGTAACAGCGGAAACACCATATATTTT
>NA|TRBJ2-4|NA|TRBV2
CASSGTGTKNIQYF
TGTGCCAGCAGTGGGACCGGGACAAAAAACATTCAGTACTTC
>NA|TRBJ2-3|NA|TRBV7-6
CASSLGTTSTGDTQYF
TGTGCCAGCAGCCTCGGGACGACCTCGACGGGGGATACGCAGTATTTT
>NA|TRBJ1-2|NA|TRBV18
CASSPIYGFGYGYTF
TGTGCCAGCTCACCAATATATGGGTTCGGGTATGGCTACACCTTC
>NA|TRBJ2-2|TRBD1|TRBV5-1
CASSLRTGGTGELFF
TGCGCCAGCAGCTTGCGGACAGGCGGGACCGGGGAGCTGTTTTTT
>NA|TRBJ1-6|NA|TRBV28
CASSFFRGIYNSPLHF
TGTGCCAGCAGTTTTTTCCGGGGAATTTATAATTCACCCCTCCACTTT
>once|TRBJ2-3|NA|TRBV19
CASSGRKSSTDTQYF
TGTGCCAGTAGTGGGCGGAAGAGCAGCACAGATACGCAGTATTTT
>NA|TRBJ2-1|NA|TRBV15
CATSREPGLSSYNEQFF
TGTGCCACCAGCAGAGAACCCGGACTTAGCTCCTACAATGAGCAGTTCTTC
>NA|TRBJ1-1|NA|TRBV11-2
CASSSGLLAEAFF
TGTGCCAGCAGCTCAGGGCTTTTGGCTGAAGCTTTCTTT
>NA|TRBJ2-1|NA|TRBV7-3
CASSLARGNEQFF
TGTGCCAGCAGCTTAGCTCGGGGCAATGAGCAGTTCTTC
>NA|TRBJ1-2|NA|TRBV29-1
CSVAPGTASYGYTF
TGCAGCGTGGCGCCCGGGACCGCGTCGTATGGCTACACCTTC
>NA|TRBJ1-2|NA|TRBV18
CASSPPASKLYGYTF
TGTGCCAGCTCACCCCCGGCTAGCAAGCTCTATGGCTACACCTTC
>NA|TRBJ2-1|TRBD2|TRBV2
CASSYGTSGTQFF
TGTGCCAGCAGCTACGGGACTAGCGGGACGCAGTTCTTC
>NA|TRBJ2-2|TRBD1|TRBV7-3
CASSLTGQGSTGELFF
TGTGCCAGCAGCTTAACGGGACAGGGGTCCACCGGGGAGCTGTTTTTT
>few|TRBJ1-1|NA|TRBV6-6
CASSYLGPGTEAFF
TGTGCCAGCAGTTACTTGGGGCCCGGCACTGAAGCTTTCTTT
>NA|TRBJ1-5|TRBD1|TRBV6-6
CASSHRTGVGSQPQHF
TGTGCCAGCAGTCACAGAACAGGGGTCGGGAGTCAGCCCCAGCATTTT
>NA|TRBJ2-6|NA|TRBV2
CASWGPKSGANVLTF
TGTGCCAGCTGGGGACCGAAATCTGGGGCCAACGTCCTGACTTTC
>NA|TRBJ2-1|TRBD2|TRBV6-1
CASSDREGHVEQFF
TGTGCCAGCAGTGACCGGGAGGGCCACGTTGAGCAGTTCTTC
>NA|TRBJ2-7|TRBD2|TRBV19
CASSIGRGRASYEQYF
TGTGCCAGTAGTATAGGTCGCGGGAGGGCCTCCTACGAGCAGTACTTC
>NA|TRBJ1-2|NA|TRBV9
CASSVDPTMNYGYTF
TGTGCCAGCAGCGTAGATCCCACAATGAACTATGGCTACACCTTC
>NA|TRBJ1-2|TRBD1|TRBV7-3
CASSLNWTGGDGYTF
TGTGCCAGCAGCTTAAATTGGACAGGGGGAGATGGCTACACCTTC
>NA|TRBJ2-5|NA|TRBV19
CASSIRPIETQYF
TGTGCCAGTAGTATACGGCCGATAGAGACCCAGTACTTC